Each of the 21 T cell receptor beta chains below was sequenced from the same sample in a study of blood T cells in healthy people across ages. Primed by a sample-barcoded 5' primer and a J-beta primer mix, a second PCR proceeded for 7 to 11 cycles. TCRdb ran MiXCR on the 5' RACE reads and lists one entry per CDR3 protein. In the table there are about 580,000 distinct CDR3 sequences, about 45% of which are singletons. Sequenced: blood. These receptors all stem from an older man in good health.

This sequence joins TRBV7-2 and TRBJ1-2; no clear D gene. V gave up 1 base and J gave up 5 bases, with 14 bases separating them. CDR1 and CDR2 (germline): SGHTA, FQGNSA. The CDR3 loop spans 15 amino acids. The CDR3 is CASSLGVVKLYGYTF. The DNA of the CDR3 is TGTGCCAGCAGCTTAGGGGTCGTTAAGTTATATGGCTACACCTTC.

V usage is TRBV20-1 and J usage is TRBJ1-1; perhaps TRBD1 as D (6 bases). This CDR3 region has 15 residues. Germline V gene data show CDR1 as DFQATT and CDR2 as SNEGSKA (reference sequence). The V end lost 2 bases, the J end lost 0 bases, and 13 bases lay between the germline ends. CDR3 coding DNA: TGCAGTGCTAGAACTACCGGACAGCTGAACACTGAAGCTTTCTTT. Protein: CSARTTGQLNTEAFF.

This clonotype turned up a few times. The rearrangement uses TRBV5-6 and TRBJ2-5, with D perhaps given as TRBD1 or TRBD2 (5 bases each). Trimming pared 2 bases from V and 1 base from J, leaving 12 bases between. Germline V gives CDR1 SGHDT, CDR2 YYEEEE. CDR3 size: 15 residues. The CDR3 is CASSFNWGSQETQYF. The CDR3 DNA sequence: TGTGCCAGCAGCTTCAACTGGGGGTCCCAAGAGACCCAGTACTTC.

This clonotype was picked up a small number of times. The chain employs TRBV20-1 and TRBJ2-4; no firm D call. The J call could be wrong; TRBJ2-7 is a better fit for the DNA end. Germline lookup yields CDR1 DFQATT and CDR2 SNEGSKA (reference sequence). The CDR3 contains 13 residues. CDR3 loop: CSARDRHSYEQYF. The DNA of the CDR3 is TGCAGTGCTAGAGATCGGCACAGCTACGAGCAGTACTTC.

This clonotype was counted a few times. With a much larger clone just one base away, this may be a read error. The V gene is TRBV6-7, the J gene TRBJ2-1, with 13 bases that match TRBD2. TRBV6-7 is flagged as an ORF with uncertain function. CDR3 length: 15 residues. V was pared by 1 base and J by 6 bases, with 0 bases of the junction left unmatched. CDR3: CASSYWTSGSNEQFF. CDR3 bases: TGTGCCAGCAGTTACTGGACTAGCGGGAGCAATGAGCAGTTCTTC.

This chain joins TRBV7-9 and TRBJ2-2, with D hard to call. Trimming cost V 3 bases and J 0 bases, with 5 bases left between them. The CDR3 extends over 14 amino acids. Germline V gene data show CDR1 as SEHNR and CDR2 as FQNEAQ (reference sequence). CDR3 loop: CASSFAANTGELFF. CDR3 sequence (DNA): TGTGCCAGCAGCTTCGCCGCGAACACCGGGGAGCTGTTTTTT.

This clonotype came up many times. The J gene is TRBJ2-1, the V gene TRBV6-5; TRBD2 matches at 7 bases. J lost 4 bases, V lost 0 bases, and 3 bases had no gene match. The germline gives CDR1 MNHEY, CDR2 SVGAGI. CDR3 length equals 15 residues. In nucleotides, the CDR3 is TGTGCCAGCAGTTACTCGACTAGCAGGTACAATGAGCAGTTCTTC. Protein sequence: CASSYSTSRYNEQFF.

This clonotype has a handful of counts. The chain employs TRBV6-5 and TRBJ2-6, with D perhaps matching TRBD1 or TRBD2 (5 bases each). This CDR3 has 18 residues. CDR1 and CDR2 from the germline V gene are MNHEY and SVGAGI. With 4 bases removed from V and 4 bases from J, the gap between germline ends came to 20 bases. The CDR3 loop reads CASSLTGTPMGGANVLTF. The DNA of the CDR3 is TGTGCCAGCAGTTTAACCGGGACGCCCATGGGGGGGGCCAACGTCCTGACTTTC.

In regard to this clonotype: The junction shows a germline mismatch at one end, possibly a read error. The chain couples TRBV18 to TRBJ2-1; perhaps TRBD1 as D (6 bases). The CDR3 contains 12 residues. The germline V gene has CDR1 KGHSH and CDR2 LQKENI. The CDR3 protein is CASAPGDREQFF. In DNA, the CDR3 is TGTGCCAGCGCACCCGGAGACAGGGAGCAGTTCTTC.

The J gene is TRBJ2-3, the V gene TRBV29-1, with 10 bases identical to TRBD2. This CDR3 contains 14 residues. J lost 1 base, V lost 4 bases, and 2 bases had no gene match. Germline CDR1 and CDR2: SQVTM and ANQGSEA. The CDR3 loop is CSVAGLAGTDTQYF. CDR3 nucleotides: TGCAGCGTTGCAGGACTAGCGGGCACAGATACGCAGTATTTT.

The genes are TRBV20-1 and TRBJ2-1; 8 bases are a match to TRBD2. The CDR3 runs 15 residues. Germline CDR1 is DFQATT and CDR2 is SNEGSKA (reference sequence). The junction had 10 bases not matched to a gene; V was cut back by 0 bases and J by 9 bases. The DNA for the CDR3 is TGCAGTGCTAGAGAAGGAGGCGGGAGGTCGCCTGAGCAGTTCTTC. Protein product: CSAREGGGRSPEQFF.

This clonotype has just a few counts. The chain couples TRBV4-1 to TRBJ2-3, with unresolved D. Trimming left V 2 bases short and J 3 bases short, with 12 bases between. Germline V gene data show CDR1 as MGHRA and CDR2 as YSYEKL. This CDR3 contains 15 residues. The CDR3 sequence is CASSQSDAGTDTQYF. CDR3 DNA: TGCGCCAGCAGCCAATCGGACGCCGGGACAGATACGCAGTATTTT.

The gene calls are TRBV6-2 or TRBV6-3 and TRBJ2-5; tentative D call: TRBD1 (5 bases). Germline CDR1 is MNHEY and CDR2 is SVGEGT. The CDR3 length is 15 residues. Trimming removed 7 bases at V and 11 bases at J, with 26 bases between. CDR3: CASTTPRQGSYEQYF. The CDR3 nucleotides read TGTGCCAGCACCACCCCTCGGCAGGGTAGTTATGAGCAGTACTTC.

There are a few counts of this clonotype. The chain employs TRBV5-5 and TRBJ1-1; 7 bases are shared with TRBD1. The CDR3 contains 15 residues. Trimming removed 4 bases from V and 8 bases from J; junction bases left unmatched: 14. CDR1 is SGHKS and CDR2 is YYEKEE in the germline V gene (reference sequence). CDR3 loop: CASSGGTVFIDEAFF. For the CDR3, the DNA is TGTGCCAGCAGCGGCGGGACAGTGTTTATCGACGAAGCTTTCTTT.

The chain employs TRBV5-1 and TRBJ1-2; 9 nucleotides align to TRBD1. Germline loops: CDR1 SGHRS, CDR2 YFSETQ. The V segment lost 1 base and the J segment 8 bases; nucleotides outside the gene matches: 6. This CDR3 has 14 residues. CDR3: CASSLRDRAGGYTF. In nucleotides, the CDR3 is TGCGCCAGCAGCTTGAGGGACAGGGCTGGAGGCTACACCTTC.

This chain's CDR3 is CASKPRESVYEQYF. DNA of the CDR3: TGTGCCAGCAAACCGCGGGAGTCGGTCTACGAGCAGTACTTC. The chain recombines TRBV27 with TRBJ2-7; 7 bases are a match to TRBD2. The V gene's germline CDR1 is MNHEY and CDR2 SMNVEV (reference sequence). V shed 7 bases, J shed 3 bases, and the junction held 9 bases outside the gene matches. The CDR3 is 14 amino acids.

This chain uses TRBV6-4 with TRBJ2-3; D is perhaps TRBD2 (5 bases). Between the trimmed V and J ends, which lost 6 bases and 1 base, there was a span of 14 bases. The CDR3 contains 15 residues. Per the germline V gene, CDR1 is MRHNA and CDR2 is SNTAGT. The CDR3 reads CASRARAARTDTQYF. DNA for the CDR3: TGTGCCAGCAGGGCCAGAGCGGCCCGCACAGATACGCAGTATTTT.

In regard to this clonotype: A read error may produce the germline difference seen at one junction end. The chain recombines TRBV7-9 with TRBJ2-1, with 9 bases that match TRBD2. The CDR3 extends over 15 amino acids. CDR1 is SEHNR, CDR2 FQNEAQ, per germline (reference sequence). CDR3 sequence reads: CASSFLGGLAYEQFF. The CDR3 region has the DNA TGTGCTAGCAGTTTCTTGGGGGGACTAGCATATGAGCAGTTCTTC.

The V gene is TRBV7-8, the J gene TRBJ2-2; D assignment may be TRBD1 or TRBD2 (5 bases each). CDR3 length: 16 residues. The V and J ends lost 2 bases and 8 bases respectively, with 18 bases between them. The germline V gene has CDR1 SGHVS and CDR2 FQNEAQ. As DNA, the CDR3 is TGTGCCAGCAGCTTAAGGGACGCCGGCGCGAGGGGGGAGCTGTTTTTT. Protein product: CASSLRDAGARGELFF.

This clonotype was seen a few times. V gene TRBV7-2 combines with J gene TRBJ2-5; TRBD2 matches 7 bases. The CDR3 is 12 residues long. The trim removed 5 bases at V and 11 bases at J, leaving 8 bases unmatched. The germline V gene encodes CDR1 SGHTA and CDR2 FQGNSA. The CDR3 bases are TGTGCCAGCAGCCGGGGGGTTTATGGGCAGTACTTC. Its protein product is CASSRGVYGQYF. The full variable domain, completed using reference TRBV7-2 and TRBJ2-5, is GAGVSQSPSNKVTEKGKDVELRCDPISGHTALYWYRQSLGQGLEFLIYFQGNSAPDKSGLPSDRFSAERTGGSVSTLTIQRTQQEDSAVYLCASSRGVYGQYFGPGTRLLVL.

The chain links TRBV3-1 to TRBJ1-2; D might be TRBD1 (5 bases). Germline V gene lookup returns CDR1 LGHDT and CDR2 YNNKEL (reference sequence). V shed 0 bases and J shed 6 bases, with 14 bases lying between them. This CDR3 comprises 15 residues. The CDR3 DNA is TGTGCCAGCAGCCAAGATGTAAGGGGTTTCCATGGCTACACCTTC. Amino acids: CASSQDVRGFHGYTF.